Below, 28 T cell receptor beta chains from the same sample are listed, as sequenced in a study of T-cell memory formation after mild COVID-19. MiXCR was run by TCRdb on the 5' RACE reads, yielding one entry per CDR3 protein. Here the sample spans over 150,000 distinct CDR3 sequences, around a fifth being singletons. Specimen: PBMCs or a T cell subset sorted from them (not recorded which). The receptors stem from an adult woman who had mild COVID-19 (a few samples of this study predate the infection). Cell type and time point are not known.

The chain has TRBV11-3 and TRBJ2-1; D is undetermined. The V gene's germline CDR1 is SGHNT and CDR2 YENEEA. V gave up 2 bases and J gave up 7 bases, with 15 bases separating them. The CDR3 is made up of 15 amino acids. CDR3 sequence: CASSLFGEAENEQFF. The CDR3 nucleotides read TGTGCCAGCAGCTTATTTGGAGAGGCGGAAAATGAGCAGTTCTTC. The variable domain in full, completed from reference TRBV11-3 and TRBJ2-1, reads EAGVVQSPRYKIIEKKQPVAFWCNPISGHNTLYWYLQNLGQGPELLIRYENEEAVDDSQLPKDRFSAERLKGVDSTLKIQPAELGDSAVYLCASSLFGEAENEQFFGPGTRLTVL.

The chain employs TRBV7-9 and TRBJ2-3; D is uncertain. The CDR3 covers 14 residues. In germline, CDR1 is SEHNR, CDR2 FQNEAQ (reference sequence). The germline V and J ends were trimmed by 3 bases and 5 bases, with 12 bases remaining between them. The CDR3 protein is CASSFGPLGDTQYF. DNA for the CDR3: TGTGCCAGCAGCTTCGGGCCGTTGGGAGATACGCAGTATTTT.

This clonotype was counted between two and nine times. The V and J genes are TRBV2 and TRBJ2-7; D is unresolved. The V gene's germline CDR1 is SNHLY and CDR2 FYNNEI. V was clipped by 3 bases and J by 2 bases, with 17 bases between them. The CDR3 loop spans 16 amino acids. This CDR3 is CASSDLHFGGTYEQYF. For the CDR3, the DNA is TGTGCCAGCAGTGATCTTCACTTTGGCGGAACCTACGAGCAGTACTTC.

The CDR3 region has the DNA TGTGCCAGCATCTACACCCCGGAGACAGGGGCCAATGAGCAGTTCTTC. Its translation is CASIYTPETGANEQFF. J is TRBJ2-1 and V is TRBV6-2 or TRBV6-3; 8 bases are a match to TRBD1. There are 16 residues in the CDR3. Trimming cost V 7 bases and J 6 bases; bases outside gene matches: 14. The germline V gene has CDR1 MNHEY and CDR2 SVGEGT.

This clonotype appeared once. The V gene is TRBV2, the J gene TRBJ2-5; 8 positions match TRBD2. Germline V gives CDR1 SNHLY, CDR2 FYNNEI. This CDR3 is built from 16 residues. V lost 7 bases and J lost 1; bases outside the gene matches: 11. CDR3 bases: TGTGCCAGCAAGTGGGGCCTAGCGGGTGTCCAAGAGACCCAGTACTTC. Encoded protein: CASKWGLAGVQETQYF.

V and J are TRBV13 and TRBJ2-3; D gene uncertain. Germline V gene lookup returns CDR1 PRHDT and CDR2 FYEKMQ (reference sequence). The CDR3 covers 12 residues. V gave up 6 bases and J gave up 1 base, with 5 bases separating them. CDR3 nucleotides: TGTGCCAGCAGTGACGGCACAGATACGCAGTATTTT. It encodes CASSDGTDTQYF.

There are a few counts of this clonotype. This chain joins TRBV5-1 and TRBJ2-7; 10 bases line up with TRBD1. This CDR3 is 15 amino acids long. Unmatched junction bases numbered 8, after V lost 4 bases and J lost 4 bases. Germline CDR1 and CDR2: SGHRS and YFSETQ. The CDR3 here is CASSDPGQGKYEQYF. The CDR3 DNA is TGCGCCAGCAGCGATCCGGGACAGGGGAAGTACGAGCAGTACTTC.

This clonotype has more than one count but fewer than ten. This chain joins TRBV7-9 and TRBJ2-7, with 7 positions matching TRBD1. The germline gives CDR1 SEHNR, CDR2 FQNEAQ (reference sequence). J lost 3 bases, V lost 5 bases, and 7 bases had no gene match. The CDR3 is 14 residues long. CDR3 coding DNA: TGTGCCAGCAGCCCGACAGGGATGCTCTACGAGCAGTACTTC. Protein sequence: CASSPTGMLYEQYF.

This clonotype was seen only a few times. V is TRBV7-9 and J is TRBJ2-2; 10 nucleotides line up with TRBD1. CDR1 SEHNR and CDR2 FQNEAQ come from the germline V gene (reference sequence). V gave up 5 bases and J gave up 0 bases; unmatched junction bases: 21. There are 22 residues in the CDR3. DNA of the CDR3: TGTGCCAGCAGCGGTAGAGGTTCCCGGGACAGGGGAGGATTGGCGAACACCGGGGAGCTGTTTTTT. Amino acids: CASSGRGSRDRGGLANTGELFF.

This clonotype turned up a few times. This CDR3 reads CASSYSTGTGQPQHF. The CDR3 DNA reads TGTGCCAGCAGTTACTCGACAGGAACAGGGCAGCCCCAGCATTTT. The rearrangement uses TRBV6-2 or TRBV6-3 and TRBJ1-5; possible D gene TRBD1, 6 bases. Germline V gene sequence: CDR1 MNHEY, CDR2 SVGEGT. V lost 0 bases and J lost 7, with 13 bases in between. The CDR3 contains 15 residues.

The chain couples TRBV7-8 to TRBJ2-3, with D unresolved. CDR3 size: 14 residues. Germline CDR1 is SGHVS and CDR2 is FQNEAQ. V was shortened by 0 bases and J by 5 bases, with 9 bases between the two germline ends. Here the CDR3 DNA reads TGTGCCAGCAGCTTAGCGGACCCCAGAGATACGCAGTATTTT. It encodes CASSLADPRDTQYF.

In this sample, this clonotype turned up a few times. The gene calls are TRBV5-1 and TRBJ1-2; TRBD1 agrees at 9 bases. The CDR3 has 15 residues. Trimming removed 4 bases from V and 8 bases from J; junction bases left unmatched: 12. CDR1 and CDR2 (germline): SGHRS, YFSETQ. The CDR3 DNA follows: TGCGCCAGCAGCCAAGTGGACAGGGGTCGGGTAGGCTACACCTTC. Translated, it gives CASSQVDRGRVGYTF. The variable domain in full, completed from reference TRBV5-1 and TRBJ1-2, reads KAGVTQTPRYLIKTRGQQVTLSCSPISGHRSVSWYQQTPGQGLQFLFEYFSETQRNKGNFPGRFSGRQFSNSRSEMNVSTLELGDSALYLCASSQVDRGRVGYTFGSGTRLTVV.

V is TRBV4-2 and J is TRBJ2-3; 8 positions agree with TRBD2. Trimming at V came to 0 bases and at J to 2 bases, leaving 13 bases not matched to a gene. Germline V gene data show CDR1 as LGHNA and CDR2 as YNFKEQ. The CDR3 is 19 residues long. CDR3 bases: TGTGCCAGCAGCCAAGAGGAACTAGCGGCCTACACAATCACAGATACGCAGTATTTT. Translation gives CASSQEELAAYTITDTQYF.

The rearrangement uses TRBV3-1 and TRBJ2-1, with TRBD2 matching over 13 bases. The V gene end was trimmed by 11 bases and the J gene end by 8 bases; junction bases not matched to a gene: 15. In germline, CDR1 is LGHDT, CDR2 YNNKEL (reference sequence). This CDR3 has 16 amino acids. CDR3 region: CACGGTSGDFIDEQFF. The CDR3 DNA follows: TGTGCCTGTGGGGGGACTAGCGGGGATTTCATCGATGAGCAGTTCTTC.

This sequence joins TRBV5-1 and TRBJ2-2, with 7 bases lining up with TRBD1. This CDR3 has 15 residues. The V segment lost 4 bases and the J segment 6 bases; nucleotides outside the gene matches: 9. CDR1 is SGHRS and CDR2 is YFSETQ in the germline V gene. CDR3 DNA sequence: TGCGCCAGCAGCCCCGACAGGGATGGGCCCGGGGAGCTGTTTTTT. Protein: CASSPDRDGPGELFF.

The CDR3 sequence is CASSFTGTGDNNQPQHF. The CDR3 nucleotides read TGTGCCAGCAGCTTCACCGGGACAGGGGATAACAATCAGCCCCAGCATTTT. The chain has TRBV13 and TRBJ1-5; 10 nucleotides line up with TRBD1. Germline V gives CDR1 PRHDT, CDR2 FYEKMQ (reference sequence). With V trimmed by 3 bases and J by 3 bases, 8 bases remained unmatched. This CDR3 has 17 residues.

This clonotype was recorded at least ten times. The V and J genes are TRBV23-1 and TRBJ2-5; D might be TRBD1 or TRBD2, each matching 5 bases. TRBV23-1 is given ORF status, its function remaining uncertain. This CDR3 is built from 16 residues. The V gene lost 6 bases and the J gene lost 1 base, with 18 bases spanning the gap. The CDR3 bases are TGCGCCAGCAGGAGAAGGGGACGGGGAATCCAAGAGACCCAGTACTTC. This encodes CASRRRGRGIQETQYF.

The CDR3 nucleotides are TGTGCCAGCAGCCCCAAGTGGTGGCTAGCGGGGGGAGGCACAGATACGCAGTATTTT. Protein sequence: CASSPKWWLAGGGTDTQYF. The chain has TRBV7-8 and TRBJ2-3, with 11 bases lining up with TRBD2. The CDR3 has 19 residues. Germline trimming cut 5 bases from V and 1 base from J; bases unmatched to any gene: 14. Germline loops: CDR1 SGHVS, CDR2 FQNEAQ.

This clonotype was picked up a small number of times. The V and J genes are TRBV29-1 and TRBJ2-7; the D is unclear. Germline V CDR1 and CDR2: SQVTM, ANQGSEA. The V end lost 4 bases, the J end lost 6 bases, and 7 bases lay between the germline ends. CDR3 length: 10 amino acids. The CDR3 loop is CSVVVVEQYF. CDR3 DNA sequence: TGCAGCGTTGTCGTAGTCGAGCAGTACTTC.

The chain links TRBV12-3 or TRBV12-4 to TRBJ2-3, with a possible D match to TRBD2 (6 bases). The CDR3 spans 19 residues. Deletions cut 3 bases from V and 2 bases from J, with 24 bases between. Written as DNA, the CDR3 is TGTGCCAGCAGTTTTCCCTTCTCTGTCGGGGGAACAGACACAGATACGCAGTATTTT. This encodes CASSFPFSVGGTDTDTQYF.

The table lists this clonotype with many counts. The V call is TRBV4-1, the J call TRBJ1-5; D is unclear. Germline V gene sequence: CDR1 MGHRA, CDR2 YSYEKL. This CDR3 contains 15 residues. Trimming removed 0 bases from V and 6 bases from J, with 12 bases in between. The CDR3 spells CASSQEALRSQPQHF. CDR3 nucleotides: TGCGCCAGCAGCCAAGAGGCTTTACGTAGTCAGCCCCAGCATTTT.

V and J are TRBV12-3 or TRBV12-4 and TRBJ2-3; TRBD2 matches 8 bases. The CDR3 contains 15 residues. J gave up 4 bases and V 3 bases, and 6 bases lay outside the gene matches. The DNA for the CDR3 is TGTGCCAGCAGTTTGTTCCAGCGGGGGCCAGATACGCAGTATTTT. It codes for CASSLFQRGPDTQYF.

The V and J genes are TRBV6-1 and TRBJ1-5; TRBD1 matches at 9 bases. This CDR3 spans 16 amino acids. Germline-derived CDR1 and CDR2 are MNHNS and SASEGT. The V segment lost 3 bases and the J segment 6 bases; nucleotides outside the gene matches: 9. The CDR3 protein is CASSERGGTGSQPQHF. As DNA, the CDR3 is TGTGCCAGCAGTGAGAGGGGCGGGACAGGGTCTCAGCCCCAGCATTTT.

This clonotype showed up just a few times. The genes are TRBV13 and TRBJ2-5, with D hard to call. Deletions cut 4 bases from V and 5 bases from J, with 17 bases between. Germline loops: CDR1 PRHDT, CDR2 FYEKMQ (reference sequence). The CDR3 consists of 15 residues. In DNA form, the CDR3 reads TGTGCCAGCAGCTCGAAGGGATCTGGGTTGGAGACCCAGTACTTC. Translated, it gives CASSSKGSGLETQYF.

Details on this clonotype: An end of the junction differs from the germline gene, which may be a read error. CDR3 bases: TGTGCCAGCAGCTCTCGTTGTCCCGGGACAGATTTT. It encodes CASSSRCPGTDF. The J gene is TRBJ2-3, the V gene TRBV7-9; 7 bases are shared with TRBD1. The CDR3 has 12 residues. Germline V gene sequence: CDR1 SEHNR, CDR2 FQNEAQ (reference sequence). Variable domain in full (rest from reference TRBV7-9 and TRBJ2-3): DTGVSQNPRHKITKRGQNVTFRCDPISEHNRLYWYRQTLGQGPEFLTYFQNEAQLEKSRLLSDRFSAERPKGSFSTLEIQRTEQGDSAMYLCASSSRCPGTDFGPGTRLTVL.

In this sample, this clonotype turned up a few times. The rearrangement links TRBV4-1 to TRBJ2-2; D gene ambiguous. The CDR3 covers 14 residues. Per germline, CDR1 MGHRA and CDR2 YSYEKL. With 2 bases removed from V and 7 bases from J, the gap between germline ends came to 11 bases. Here the CDR3 reads CASSQFMGNGELFF. The CDR3 bases are TGCGCCAGCAGCCAATTTATGGGCAACGGGGAGCTGTTTTTT.

The chain is built from TRBV6-1 and TRBJ2-1; 7 bases fit TRBD1. In germline, CDR1 is MNHNS, CDR2 SASEGT. The CDR3 consists of 13 residues. J lost 3 bases, V lost 11 bases, and 7 bases had no gene match. The CDR3 nucleotides read TGTGCCGCCCGGACAGGAAGCTACAATGAGCAGTTCTTC. Its protein is CAARTGSYNEQFF.

This clonotype was observed at least ten times. The J gene is TRBJ1-5, the V gene TRBV27, with 7 bases identical to TRBD1. Trimming took 6 bases from V and 1 from J; bases not matched to a gene: 6. Germline values: CDR1 MNHEY, CDR2 SMNVEV (reference sequence). The CDR3 runs to 15 residues. The CDR3 DNA reads as TGTGCCAGCAGAGTGGAGGGACAGAGCAATCAGCCCCAGCATTTT. As protein: CASRVEGQSNQPQHF.